This TCR beta chain is drawn from a study of Ad26.COV2.S vaccination and SARS-CoV-2 variants. Study findings and constraints: The study found similar non-spike TCR breadth in vaccine and placebo recipients. Participants in the vaccine arm had higher spike-specific TCR breadth; placebo recipients had lower.

Here immunoSEQ multiplex PCR was the method, and the copy in TCRdb shows in-frame clones only, minus some. The sample has some 340,000 clones; around 85% are singletons. As to this clone: Antigen: not known.

Described treatment: some 20 received Ad26.COV2.S at low or high dose, single or two shots; 5 received placebo; per-sample allocation not given. On day 63 after the first injection, vaccine and placebo recipients gave samples. The trim removed 2 bases at V and 13 bases at J, leaving 7 bases unmatched. The CDR3 consists of 12 residues. Germline V gene lookup returns CDR1 SGHTA and CDR2 FQGNSA. This clonotype originated in a person between 18 and 65 years old who received the Ad26.COV2.S COVID-19 vaccine or a placebo. Specimen: peripheral blood, collected in a trial of Ad26.COV2.S vaccine versus placebo. This chain connects TRBV7-2 to TRBJ2-7; 8 positions agree with TRBD1. The CDR3 sequence: CASSLNAGQAYF. The CDR3 bases are TGTGCCAGCAGCTTAAACGCGGGACAGGCCTACTTC. Full variable domain (rest looked up from reference TRBV7-2 and TRBJ2-7): GAGVSQSPSNKVTEKGKDVELRCDPISGHTALYWYRQSLGQGLEFLIYFQGNSAPDKSGLPSDRFSAERTGGSVSTLTIQRTQQEDSAVYLCASSLNAGQAYFGPGTRLTVT.